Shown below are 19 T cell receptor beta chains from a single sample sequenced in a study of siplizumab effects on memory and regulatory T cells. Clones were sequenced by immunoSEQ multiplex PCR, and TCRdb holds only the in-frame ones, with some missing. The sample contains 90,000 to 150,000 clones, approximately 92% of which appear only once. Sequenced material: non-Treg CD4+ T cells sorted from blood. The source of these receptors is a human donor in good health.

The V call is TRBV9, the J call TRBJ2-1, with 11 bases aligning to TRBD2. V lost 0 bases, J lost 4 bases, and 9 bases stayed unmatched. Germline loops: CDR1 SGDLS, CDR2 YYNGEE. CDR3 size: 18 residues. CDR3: CASSVAGASGGPYNEQFF. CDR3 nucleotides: TGTGCCAGCAGCGTAGCTGGGGCTAGCGGGGGGCCGTACAATGAGCAGTTCTTC.

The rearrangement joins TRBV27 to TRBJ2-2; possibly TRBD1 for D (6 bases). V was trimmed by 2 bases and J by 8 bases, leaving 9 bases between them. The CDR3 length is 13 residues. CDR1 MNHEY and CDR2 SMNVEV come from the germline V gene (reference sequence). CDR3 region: CASSLGGFGELFF. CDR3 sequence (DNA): TGTGCCAGCAGTTTAGGGGGCTTTGGGGAGCTGTTTTTT.

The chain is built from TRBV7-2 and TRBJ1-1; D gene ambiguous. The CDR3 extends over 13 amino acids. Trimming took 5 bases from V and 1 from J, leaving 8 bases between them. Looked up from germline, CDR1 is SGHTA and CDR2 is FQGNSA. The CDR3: CASSMGKNTEAFF. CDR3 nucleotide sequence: TGTGCCAGCAGCATGGGAAAGAACACTGAAGCTTTCTTT.

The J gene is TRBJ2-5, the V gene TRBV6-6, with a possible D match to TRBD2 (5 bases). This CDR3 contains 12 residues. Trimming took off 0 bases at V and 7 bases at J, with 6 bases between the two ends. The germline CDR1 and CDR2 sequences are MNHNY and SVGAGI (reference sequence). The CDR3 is CASSYSAGTQYF. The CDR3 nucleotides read TGTGCCAGCAGTTACTCGGCGGGGACCCAGTACTTC.

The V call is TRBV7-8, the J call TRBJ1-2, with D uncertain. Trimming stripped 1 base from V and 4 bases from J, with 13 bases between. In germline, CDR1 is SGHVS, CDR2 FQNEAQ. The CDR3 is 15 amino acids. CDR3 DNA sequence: TGTGCCAGCAGCTTAGGTTCCGAGGGAGGCTATGGCTACACCTTC. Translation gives CASSLGSEGGYGYTF.

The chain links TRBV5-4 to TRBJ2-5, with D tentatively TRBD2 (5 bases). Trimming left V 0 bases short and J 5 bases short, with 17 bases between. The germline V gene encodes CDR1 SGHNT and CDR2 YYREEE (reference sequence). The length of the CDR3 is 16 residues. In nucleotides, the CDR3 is TGTGCCAGCAGCTTGGATCTAGCCGTGACTGGGGAGACCCAGTACTTC. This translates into CASSLDLAVTGETQYF. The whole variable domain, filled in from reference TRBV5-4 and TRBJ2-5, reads ETGVTQSPTHLIKTRGQQVTLRCSSQSGHNTVSWYQQALGQGPQFIFQYYREEENGRGNFPPRFSGLQFPNYSSELNVNALELDDSALYLCASSLDLAVTGETQYFGPGTRLLVL.

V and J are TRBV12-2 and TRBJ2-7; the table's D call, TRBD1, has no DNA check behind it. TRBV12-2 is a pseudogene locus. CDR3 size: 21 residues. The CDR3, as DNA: TGTGCAAGTCGCTTAGCGGAAGGGATCTCAGGGGGCGCACAGTTTTGCTACGAGCAGTACTTC. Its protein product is CASRLAEGISGGAQFCYEQYF.

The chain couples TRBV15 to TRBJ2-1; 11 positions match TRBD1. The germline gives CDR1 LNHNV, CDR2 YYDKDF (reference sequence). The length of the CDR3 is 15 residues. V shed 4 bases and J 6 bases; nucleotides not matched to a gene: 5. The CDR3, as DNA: TGTGCCACCAGCAAGGGGACAGGGGGGTCCAATGAGCAGTTCTTC. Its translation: CATSKGTGGSNEQFF. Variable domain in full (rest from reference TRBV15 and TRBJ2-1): DAMVIQNPRYQVTQFGKPVTLSCSQTLNHNVMYWYQQKSSQAPKLLFHYYDKDFNNEADTPDNFQSRRPNTSFCFLDIRSPGLGDTAMYLCATSKGTGGSNEQFFGPGTRLTVL.

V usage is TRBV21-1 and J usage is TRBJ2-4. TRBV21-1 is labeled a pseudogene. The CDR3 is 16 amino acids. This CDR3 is CASSPFVWGTKNIQYF. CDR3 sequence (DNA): TGTGCCAGCAGTCCCTTTGTCTGGGGGACCAAAAACATTCAGTACTTC.

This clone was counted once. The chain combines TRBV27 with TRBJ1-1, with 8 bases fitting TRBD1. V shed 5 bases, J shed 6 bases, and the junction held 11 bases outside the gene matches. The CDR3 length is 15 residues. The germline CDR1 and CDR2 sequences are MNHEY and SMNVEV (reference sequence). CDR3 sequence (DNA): TGTGCCAGCAGTGCCAAACCTCAGGGGGCTTCTGAAGCTTTCTTT. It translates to CASSAKPQGASEAFF.

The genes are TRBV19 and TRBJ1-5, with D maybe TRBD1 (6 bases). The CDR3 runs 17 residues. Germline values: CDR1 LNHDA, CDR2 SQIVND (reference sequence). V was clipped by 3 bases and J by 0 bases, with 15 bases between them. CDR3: CASSMGGPSLSNQPQHF. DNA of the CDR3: TGTGCCAGTAGTATGGGGGGGCCCTCCCTTAGCAATCAGCCCCAGCATTTT.

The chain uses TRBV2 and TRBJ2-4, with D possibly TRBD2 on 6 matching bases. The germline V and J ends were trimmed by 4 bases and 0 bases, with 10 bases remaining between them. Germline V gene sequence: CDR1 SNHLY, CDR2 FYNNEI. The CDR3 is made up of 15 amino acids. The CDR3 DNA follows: TGTGCCAGCAGTGCGGAGGGGATAGCCAAAAACATTCAGTACTTC. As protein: CASSAEGIAKNIQYF.

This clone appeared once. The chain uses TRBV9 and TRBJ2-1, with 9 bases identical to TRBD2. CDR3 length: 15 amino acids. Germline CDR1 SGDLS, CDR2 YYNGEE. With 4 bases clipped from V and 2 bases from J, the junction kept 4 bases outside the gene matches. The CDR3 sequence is CASSLSGGTYNEQFF. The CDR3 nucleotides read TGTGCCAGCAGCCTAAGCGGGGGGACCTACAATGAGCAGTTCTTC.

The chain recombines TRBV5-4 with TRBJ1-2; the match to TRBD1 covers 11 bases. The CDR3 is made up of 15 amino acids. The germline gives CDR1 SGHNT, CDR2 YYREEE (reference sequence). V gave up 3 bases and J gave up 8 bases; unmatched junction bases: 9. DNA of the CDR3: TGTGCCAGCAGCTCGGACCGGGACAGGGGGTTCGGCTACACCTTC. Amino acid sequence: CASSSDRDRGFGYTF.

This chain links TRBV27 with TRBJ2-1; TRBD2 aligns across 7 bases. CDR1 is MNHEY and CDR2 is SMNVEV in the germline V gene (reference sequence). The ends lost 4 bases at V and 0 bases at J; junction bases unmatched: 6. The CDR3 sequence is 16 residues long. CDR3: CASSSERGSSYNEQFF. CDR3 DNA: TGTGCCAGCAGTTCCGAGCGGGGTAGCTCCTACAATGAGCAGTTCTTC.

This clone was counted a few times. The CDR3 loop is CASSSTPRTGRESPLHF. The CDR3 DNA sequence: TGTGCCAGCAGCTCCACCCCCCGGACAGGGAGGGAATCACCCCTCCACTTT. The rearrangement links TRBV11-1 to TRBJ1-6; 8 bases align to TRBD1. Per the germline V gene, CDR1 is SGHAT and CDR2 is FQDESV (reference sequence). V lost 4 bases and J lost 10; bases outside the gene matches: 15. This CDR3 is built from 17 residues.

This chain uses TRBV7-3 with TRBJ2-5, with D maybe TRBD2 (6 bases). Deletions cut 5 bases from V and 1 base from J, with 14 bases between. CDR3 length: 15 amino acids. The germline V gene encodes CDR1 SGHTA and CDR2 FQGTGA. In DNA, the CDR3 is TGTGCCAGCAGCCAATCGTCGGGGGTCCAAGAGACCCAGTACTTC. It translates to CASSQSSGVQETQYF.

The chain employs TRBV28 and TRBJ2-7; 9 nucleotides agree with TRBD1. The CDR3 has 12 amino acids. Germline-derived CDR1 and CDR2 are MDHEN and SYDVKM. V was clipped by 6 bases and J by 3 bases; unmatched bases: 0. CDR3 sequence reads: CASRTGGYEQYF. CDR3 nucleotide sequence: TGTGCCAGCAGGACAGGGGGCTACGAGCAGTACTTC.

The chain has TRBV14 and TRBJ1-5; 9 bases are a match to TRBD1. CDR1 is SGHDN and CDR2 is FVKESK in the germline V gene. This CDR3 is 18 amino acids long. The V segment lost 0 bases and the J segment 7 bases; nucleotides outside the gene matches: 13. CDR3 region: CASSQEEGQGMKRQPQHF. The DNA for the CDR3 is TGTGCCAGCAGCCAAGAGGAAGGACAGGGGATGAAGCGGCAGCCCCAGCATTTT.